The 10 T cell receptor beta chains below all came from one sample that was sequenced in a study of CD8 T cells in Susac syndrome. cDNA came from roughly 0.47 to 1 ug RNA primed by random hexamers. Each CDR3 protein gets one entry after TCRdb re-called the immunoSEQ multiplex PCR reads with MiXCR. The sample has under 80,000 distinct CDR3 sequences; approximately 94% are singletons. The specimen was CD8+ T cells from PBMCs. Receptors originate from a human donor with multiple sclerosis.

The chain couples TRBV29-1 to TRBJ1-1; perhaps TRBD1 as D (5 bases). Trimming cost V 6 bases and J 8 bases, with 13 bases left between them. The CDR3 totals 11 residues. Germline assignment: CDR1 SQVTM and CDR2 ANQGSEA. CDR3 coding DNA: TGCAGCGTGGGGGGGACCAAAGAAGCTTTCTTT. It encodes CSVGGTKEAFF.

Concerning this clonotype itself: A read error may account for a junction end that differs from germline. CDR3 sequence: CASNRGLPRF. CDR3 sequence (DNA): TGTGCCAGCAACCGCGGTCTCCCGCGCTTC. The chain joins TRBV2 to TRBJ2-7; D remains unclear. The CDR3 is made up of 10 amino acids. Germline CDR1 reads SNHLY; CDR2 reads FYNNEI.

The V call is TRBV12-3 or TRBV12-4, the J call TRBJ2-5, with 10 positions matching TRBD1. The CDR3 covers 15 residues. The V segment lost 5 bases and the J segment 3 bases; nucleotides outside the gene matches: 6. This chain's CDR3 is CASSAPGTGEETQYF. Written as DNA, the CDR3 is TGTGCCAGCAGTGCCCCCGGGACAGGGGAAGAGACCCAGTACTTC.

J is TRBJ2-3 and V is TRBV7-2; D is undetermined. CDR3 size: 13 residues. The V and J ends lost 2 bases and 5 bases respectively, with 8 bases between them. Germline lookup yields CDR1 SGHTA and CDR2 FQGNSA. CDR3 sequence reads: CASSLPPQDTQYF. In nucleotides, the CDR3 is TGTGCCAGCAGCTTACCACCTCAAGATACGCAGTATTTT.

This chain connects TRBV27 to TRBJ2-7, with D unclear. In germline, CDR1 is MNHEY, CDR2 SMNVEV (reference sequence). The ends were cut back, 5 bases at V and 2 bases at J, with 10 bases in the middle. The CDR3 totals 13 residues. The CDR3 loop reads CASSPSSPYEQYF. As DNA, the CDR3 is TGTGCCAGCAGTCCGTCCAGCCCCTACGAGCAGTACTTC.

CDR3 protein: CASGKTGTGGNTIYF. CDR3 DNA sequence: TGTGCCAGCGGAAAGACAGGGACGGGTGGAAACACCATATATTTT. The chain carries TRBV9 and TRBJ1-3, with 7 bases fitting TRBD1. This CDR3 comprises 15 residues. Trimming cost V 7 bases and J 3 bases; bases outside gene matches: 10. CDR1 and CDR2 from the germline V gene are SGDLS and YYNGEE.

V and J are TRBV27 and TRBJ2-3, with D perhaps TRBD1 or TRBD2 (6 bases each). The CDR3 consists of 13 residues. Germline loops: CDR1 MNHEY, CDR2 SMNVEV (reference sequence). V lost 7 bases to trimming and J lost 2 bases, with 10 bases between them. CDR3 sequence: CASKRGDTDTQYF. CDR3 bases: TGTGCCAGCAAAAGGGGGGACACAGATACGCAGTATTTT.

The chain couples TRBV30 to TRBJ2-1; D not certain. CDR3 length: 12 residues. V was cut by 3 bases and J by 7 bases, with 10 bases left in between. The germline V gene encodes CDR1 GTSNPN and CDR2 SVGIG (reference sequence). The CDR3 loop is CAWRSYRNEQFF. The CDR3 DNA reads TGTGCCTGGAGGTCCTATCGGAATGAGCAGTTCTTC.

In this sample, this clonotype turned up once. The rearrangement links TRBV9 to TRBJ2-1; no definite D call. The CDR3 contains 13 residues. Germline CDR1 and CDR2: SGDLS and YYNGEE. Trimming cost V 0 bases and J 5 bases, with 6 bases left between them. In DNA, the CDR3 is TGTGCCAGCAGCGTAGAGCCTGACAATGAGCAGTTCTTC. Its protein product is CASSVEPDNEQFF.

The chain links TRBV29-1 to TRBJ2-1; 8 bases fit TRBD2. The CDR3 spans 15 residues. Trimming took 1 base from V and 1 from J; bases not matched to a gene: 3. Looked up from germline, CDR1 is SQVTM and CDR2 is ANQGSEA. The chain's CDR3 is CSVEGLAYSYNEQFF. CDR3 sequence (DNA): TGCAGCGTTGAAGGACTAGCGTATTCCTACAATGAGCAGTTCTTC.